These T cell receptor beta chains were read from a single sample in a study of blood T cell repertoires in COVID-19. The assay was immunoSEQ multiplex PCR, and TCRdb's table has in-frame clones only and misses some. Among over 200,000 clones listed, 83% were seen once. Sample: peripheral blood. The receptors originated from a woman in her 40s with active or convalescent COVID-19. The CDR3 runs from the conserved cysteine through the conserved F or W. D genes are given only for firm matches. The size of a clone is reported for some rows only, either as once, few or many, or as a class for expanded clones.

D: TRBD1
size: .
J: TRBJ1-4
V: TRBV27
CDR3: CASTDRVLNEKLFF
DNA: TGTGCCAGCACCGACAGGGTCCTTAATGAAAAACTGTTTTTT

D: TRBD2
size: .
J: TRBJ2-5
V: TRBV4-1
CDR3: CASSQRVSGEETQYF
DNA: TGCGCCAGCAGCCAACGGGTCAGCGGGGAAGAGACCCAGTACTTC

D: TRBD2
size: .
J: TRBJ2-2
V: TRBV7-2
CDR3: CASSLTKGGPGNTGELFF
DNA: TGTGCCAGCAGCTTAACGAAGGGAGGGCCGGGGAACACCGGGGAGCTGTTTTTT

D: .
size: .
J: TRBJ2-3
V: TRBV7-3
CDR3: CASSLMTRDTQYF
DNA: TGTGCCAGCAGCTTAATGACTAGGGATACGCAGTATTTT

D: .
size: once
J: TRBJ1-1
V: TRBV25-1
CDR3: CASSEWREGTEAFF
DNA: TGTGCCAGCAGTGAATGGAGGGAAGGGACTGAAGCTTTCTTT

D: .
size: .
J: TRBJ2-1
V: TRBV4-2
CDR3: CASSQGVGEEDEQFF
DNA: TGTGCCAGCAGCCAAGGTGTGGGAGAGGAGGATGAGCAGTTCTTC

D: .
size: .
J: TRBJ1-5
V: TRBV7-9
CDR3: CASSRVGGINQPQHF
DNA: TGTGCCAGCAGCCGAGTTGGGGGGATCAATCAGCCCCAGCATTTT

D: TRBD1
size: .
J: TRBJ1-2
V: TRBV11-2
CDR3: CASSPGQGNYGYTF
DNA: TGTGCCAGCAGCCCAGGACAGGGAAACTATGGCTACACCTTC

D: TRBD2
size: .
J: TRBJ2-3
V: TRBV19
CDR3: CASSTGTNSRDTQYF
DNA: TGTGCCAGTAGTACCGGGACTAATTCCAGAGATACGCAGTATTTT

D: .
size: .
J: TRBJ2-7
V: TRBV14
CDR3: CASGTSSYEQYF
DNA: TGTGCCAGTGGGACAAGCTCCTACGAGCAGTACTTC

D: TRBD1
size: .
J: TRBJ1-5
V: TRBV3-1/TRBV3-2
CDR3: CASSQDRGPRVNQPQHF
DNA: TGTGCCAGCAGCCAAGACAGGGGGCCAAGAGTCAATCAGCCCCAGCATTTT

D: TRBD1
size: .
J: TRBJ1-2
V: TRBV10-2
CDR3: CASSEPPGQRNYGYTF
DNA: TGCGCCAGCAGTGAGCCACCGGGACAGAGGAACTATGGCTACACCTTC

D: TRBD1
size: .
J: TRBJ1-1
V: TRBV10-3
CDR3: CAISEPNRGPEAFF
DNA: TGTGCCATCAGTGAGCCTAACAGGGGGCCTGAAGCTTTCTTT

D: .
size: .
J: TRBJ1-5
V: TRBV30
CDR3: CAWSVSSNQPQHF
DNA: TGTGCCTGGAGTGTCAGTAGCAATCAGCCCCAGCATTTT

D: .
size: .
J: TRBJ2-7
V: TRBV27
CDR3: CASRMPGISYEQYF
DNA: TGTGCCAGCAGGATGCCAGGTATCTCCTACGAGCAGTACTTC

D: .
size: .
J: TRBJ2-1
V: TRBV11-2
CDR3: CASSFSERLTYNEQFF
DNA: TGTGCCAGCAGCTTTTCCGAGCGGCTAACCTACAATGAGCAGTTCTTC

D: .
size: .
J: TRBJ1-1
V: TRBV4-1
CDR3: CASSGTGTMNTEAFF
DNA: TGCGCCAGCAGCGGAACAGGGACGATGAACACTGAAGCTTTCTTT

D: .
size: .
J: TRBJ1-2
V: TRBV4-3
CDR3: CASSQKPHGDTNYGYTF
DNA: TGCGCCAGCAGCCAAAAACCCCATGGAGATACTAACTATGGCTACACCTTC

D: TRBD1
size: .
J: TRBJ1-2
V: TRBV5-1
CDR3: CASSFTGDGYTF
DNA: TGCGCCAGCAGCTTCACAGGGGATGGCTACACCTTC

D: .
size: .
J: TRBJ2-7
V: TRBV10-2
CDR3: CASRWRNEQYF
DNA: TGCGCCAGCCGGTGGAGGAACGAGCAGTACTTC

D: TRBD1
size: .
J: TRBJ2-7
V: TRBV9
CDR3: CASSPWTGDPGEQYF
DNA: TGTGCCAGCAGCCCCTGGACAGGAGACCCGGGCGAGCAGTACTTC

D: TRBD1
size: once
J: TRBJ1-2
V: TRBV28
CDR3: CASTPDRVGGYTF
DNA: TGTGCCAGCACCCCCGACAGGGTGGGAGGCTACACCTTC

D: TRBD1
size: .
J: TRBJ1-5
V: TRBV6-5
CDR3: CASSYTGQGDQPQHF
DNA: TGTGCCAGCAGTTACACGGGACAGGGAGATCAGCCCCAGCATTTT

D: .
size: .
J: TRBJ2-1
V: TRBV28
CDR3: CASSFQGRGSYNEQFF
DNA: TGTGCCAGCAGTTTCCAGGGCCGCGGCTCCTACAATGAGCAGTTCTTC